Shown below are 10 T cell receptor beta chains from a single sample sequenced in a study of post-analysis software for immune sequencing data. Study-wide points: There were about five TRBV segments more frequent in patients than controls, and TRBV5-6, TRBV5-1 and TRBV20-1 were among them.

Antigens for these TCRs are unknown. Every TCR beta cDNA library bore unique molecular identifiers. TCRdb passed the PCR reads through MiXCR, listing each CDR3 protein once. The table has approximately 770,000 distinct CDR3 sequences, 35% to 55% seen once; the top ten hold approximately 4.4%. Specimen: blood. These receptors originate from a girl between 5 and 17 years old with multiple sclerosis.

The chain joins TRBV15 to TRBJ2-2; no reliable D call. CDR1 and CDR2 (germline): LNHNV, YYDKDF (reference sequence). Trimming removed 0 bases from V and 6 bases from J, with 5 bases in between. The CDR3 runs to 13 residues. CDR3 region: CATSRDWPGELFF. CDR3 nucleotide sequence: TGTGCCACCAGCAGAGATTGGCCCGGGGAGCTGTTTTTT. Looking up the rest from reference TRBV15 and TRBJ2-2 gives the full variable domain: DAMVIQNPRYQVTQFGKPVTLSCSQTLNHNVMYWYQQKSSQAPKLLFHYYDKDFNNEADTPDNFQSRRPNTSFCFLDIRSPGLGDTAMYLCATSRDWPGELFFGEGSRLTVL.

This chain connects TRBV10-3 to TRBJ1-1, with D unresolved. CDR1 ENHRY and CDR2 SYGVKD come from the germline V gene. Trimming shortened V by 8 bases and J by 0 bases, and 16 bases separated the two germline ends. This CDR3 comprises 15 residues. CDR3 DNA: TGTGCCATCCAAGGTGGCACGGGGATGAACACTGAAGCTTTCTTT. This translates into CAIQGGTGMNTEAFF.

The chain employs TRBV28 and TRBJ2-3, with D uncertain. The germline CDR1 and CDR2 sequences are MDHEN and SYDVKM. The V gene lost 6 bases and the J gene lost 0 bases, with 13 bases spanning the gap. The CDR3 has 15 amino acids. CDR3 protein: CASSTPLGSTDTQYF. CDR3 nucleotide sequence: TGTGCCAGCAGCACCCCCCTAGGAAGCACAGATACGCAGTATTTT. Looking up the rest from reference TRBV28 and TRBJ2-3 gives the full variable domain: DVKVTQSSRYLVKRTGEKVFLECVQDMDHENMFWYRQDPGLGLRLIYFSYDVKMKEKGDIPEGYSVSREKKERFSLILESASTNQTSMYLCASSTPLGSTDTQYFGPGTRLTVL.

CDR3 DNA: TGTGCCAGCAGCTTAAGCCAGGGGAATGAAAAACTGTTTTTT. It codes for CASSLSQGNEKLFF. The chain employs TRBV7-2 and TRBJ1-4, with D perhaps TRBD1 (6 bases). V dropped 2 bases and J dropped 5 bases, with 9 bases sitting between them. Per the germline V gene, CDR1 is SGHTA and CDR2 is FQGNSA. This CDR3 is built from 14 residues.

V is TRBV7-9 and J is TRBJ2-7; D remains unclear. Trimming left V 5 bases short and J 2 bases short, with 13 bases between. The CDR3 contains 14 residues. From germline, CDR1 is SEHNR and CDR2 FQNEAQ (reference sequence). The CDR3 loop reads CASSPPGTAYEQYF. The DNA of the CDR3 is TGTGCCAGCAGCCCCCCGGGCACCGCCTACGAGCAGTACTTC.

The chain is built from TRBV10-3 and TRBJ2-1; 9 bases line up with TRBD1. The CDR3 covers 14 residues. The V and J ends lost 0 bases and 9 bases, in that order; junction bases with no gene match: 3. In germline, CDR1 is ENHRY, CDR2 SYGVKD. The CDR3 protein is CAISESRTGVEQFF. The DNA of the CDR3 is TGTGCCATCAGTGAGTCGAGGACAGGGGTTGAGCAGTTCTTC.

This chain connects TRBV7-6 to TRBJ2-1, with 7 bases lining up with TRBD2. Germline trimming cut 5 bases from V and 8 bases from J; bases unmatched to any gene: 15. The germline gives CDR1 SGHVS, CDR2 FNYEAQ. This CDR3 has 16 residues. The CDR3 coding sequence is TGTGCCAGCAGCACCTTGGGCGGGAGCTGGGGGGATGAGCAGTTCTTC. This encodes CASSTLGGSWGDEQFF.

The chain joins TRBV6-5 to TRBJ1-5, with D perhaps matching TRBD1 (6 bases). Per the germline V gene, CDR1 is MNHEY and CDR2 is SVGAGI. V dropped 6 bases and J dropped 7 bases, with 13 bases sitting between them. CDR3 length: 13 amino acids. Written as DNA, the CDR3 is TGTGCCAGCAGCACAGGGTCCGGACAGCCCCAGCATTTT. It codes for CASSTGSGQPQHF.

The chain employs TRBV6-6 and TRBJ2-3, with D tentatively TRBD1 or TRBD2 (5 bases each). Germline loops: CDR1 MNHNY, CDR2 SVGAGI (reference sequence). Trimming pared 2 bases from V and 1 base from J, leaving 10 bases between. This CDR3 has 15 residues. CDR3 DNA sequence: TGTGCCAGCAGTTACGGGGGAGTTGGCACAGATACGCAGTATTTT. Its translation: CASSYGGVGTDTQYF.

The chain is built from TRBV4-1 and TRBJ2-1; unclear D gene. Looked up from germline, CDR1 is MGHRA and CDR2 is YSYEKL. Trimming left V 0 bases short and J 0 bases short, with 18 bases between. The CDR3 sequence is 19 residues long. The CDR3 DNA follows: TGCGCCAGCAGCCAAGATAGGCGCGCTGGCGGCAGCTCCTACAATGAGCAGTTCTTC. Translating gives CASSQDRRAGGSSYNEQFF.